This T cell receptor beta chain came from a study of T cells in Graves' hyperthyroidism and ophthalmopathy. Findings of the study overall: A model built on 13 V-J features separated ophthalmopathy from stable hyperthyroidism.

Amplified TCR beta CDR3 regions derived from RNA transcripts. An initial round of RT-PCR targeting the TCR CDR3 relied on the HTBI primer set. TCRdb called the multiplex PCR reads again in MiXCR, with one record for every CDR3 protein. The profile shows 380,000 or so distinct CDR3 sequences, over 15% of them singletons. This clonotype has a count of ten or more. Its antigen is as yet unknown. CDR3 length: 17 amino acids. CDR1 KGHDR and CDR2 SFDVKD come from the germline V gene. Trimming took off 2 bases at V and 2 bases at J, with 18 bases between the two ends. The receptor comes from a young woman with Graves' hyperthyroidism. Sequenced sample: blood. The rearrangement joins TRBV24-1 to TRBJ2-7; weak D call: TRBD1 (6 bases). The CDR3 here is CATSDSRGPTAPYEQYF. The CDR3 DNA reads TGTGCCACCAGTGATTCCAGGGGTCCGACCGCTCCCTACGAGCAGTACTTC.